Listed here are 5 T cell receptor beta chains from one sample, sequenced in a study of T cell repertoires in cytomegalovirus infection. TCRdb recomputed calls from the reads with MiXCR, one row per CDR3 protein. The table has about 740,000 distinct CDR3 sequences, about a third seen once. Sequencing was carried out using PBMCs. These receptors originate from a human donor in good health (CMV status not recorded). Some clones in this sample may be carry-over from other donors' samples.

This sequence joins TRBV3-1 and TRBJ2-2; 7 bases align to TRBD1. CDR3 size: 13 residues. Germline V gives CDR1 LGHDT, CDR2 YNNKEL (reference sequence). The V and J ends lost 4 bases and 10 bases, in that order; junction bases with no gene match: 6. In DNA, the CDR3 is TGTGCCAGCAGCCTTACAGGGGTGGAGGAGCTGTTTTTT. The encoded protein is CASSLTGVEELFF.

The V call is TRBV20-1, the J call TRBJ1-1; no reliable D call. CDR3 length: 14 residues. V was pared by 7 bases and J by 4 bases, with 19 bases between. The germline V gene encodes CDR1 DFQATT and CDR2 SNEGSKA (reference sequence). The CDR3 here is CSVRRENLGTEAFF. Here the CDR3 DNA reads TGCAGTGTCAGAAGGGAAAACCTGGGCACTGAAGCTTTCTTT.

Remarks on this clonotype: Here the CDR3 omits its conserved ending phenylalanine or tryptophan, so a read error is the likely source. The V and J genes are TRBV24-1 and TRBJ1-5; TRBD1 matches at 9 bases. The CDR3 runs to 15 residues. With V trimmed by 6 bases and J by 2 bases, 4 bases remained unmatched. The germline gives CDR1 KGHDR, CDR2 SFDVKD. Here the CDR3 DNA reads TGTGCCACCAGTTATCGGGACAGGGGCAATCAGCCCCAGCATTTG. Translating it yields CATSYRDRGNQPQHL.

This clonotype was detected only a few times. This chain joins TRBV7-8 and TRBJ1-3, with TRBD1 as a possible D gene (5 bases). Trimming cost V 6 bases and J 0 bases, with 12 bases left between them. The germline gives CDR1 SGHVS, CDR2 FQNEAQ. This CDR3 has 15 residues. CDR3 in DNA: TGTGCCAGCAGGGGAACCGGGACCTCTGGAAACACCATATATTTT. Translated: CASRGTGTSGNTIYF.

V gene TRBV20-1 combines with J gene TRBJ1-6; D remains ambiguous. V was clipped by 0 bases and J by 12 bases, with 9 bases between them. The CDR3 consists of 12 residues. Per germline, CDR1 DFQATT and CDR2 SNEGSKA (reference sequence). CDR3 nucleotides: TGCAGTGCTAGAGAAGGCGGTCGACCCCTCCACTTT. It yields the protein CSAREGGRPLHF.